What follows are 23 T cell receptor beta chains derived from one specimen sequenced in a study of CXCR3-negative and CXCR3-positive naive CD8 T cells. Researchers prepared the TRB cDNA libraries using 5' RACE with UMI labels. From the 5' RACE reads, TCRdb lists one entry per CDR3 protein and no DNA. This repertoire includes around 40,000 distinct CDR3 sequences. Sequences were obtained from naive CXCR3- CD8+ T cells from blood. Subset: CD45RO-CCR7+CD27+CD95- naive CD8+ T cells lacking CXCR3 (TNR3-). These receptors came from a human donor in good health. Some clones in this sample may be carry-over from other donors' samples.

V usage is TRBV6-5 and J usage is TRBJ2-1; TCRdb outputs TRBD2, but without DNA this stays unchecked. Germline loops: CDR1 MNHEY, CDR2 SVGAGI. The CDR3 contains 11 residues. The CDR3 sequence: CASSYSDEQFF.

V is TRBV20-1 and J is TRBJ2-7. The CDR3 is made up of 15 amino acids. CDR1 and CDR2 from the germline V gene are DFQATT and SNEGSKA (reference sequence). The CDR3 is CSARDLASEPYEQYF.

This chain joins TRBV25-1 and TRBJ1-2. CDR1 is MGHDK, CDR2 SYGVNS, per germline. The CDR3 loop spans 14 amino acids. CDR3 in amino acids: CASSETASGYGYTF.

The V call is TRBV2, the J call TRBJ2-5; TCRdb's D call, TRBD2, is unchecked because there is no DNA. The CDR3 totals 15 residues. CDR1 and CDR2 (germline): SNHLY, FYNNEI. The CDR3: CASSDLAGTQETQYF.

The V gene is TRBV10-3, the J gene TRBJ2-3; TCRdb indicates TRBD1, and absent DNA this call remains unverified. The CDR3 runs 14 residues. Germline V CDR1 and CDR2: ENHRY, SYGVKD. The CDR3 spells CAISDRQFTDTQYF.

This chain joins TRBV4-2 and TRBJ2-5; no DNA is available, so the TRBD2 call from TCRdb remains unchecked. Germline CDR1 and CDR2: LGHNA and YNFKEQ. The CDR3 consists of 16 residues. CDR3 protein: CASSPRTSGVTETQYF.

This sequence joins TRBV28 and TRBJ2-7; TCRdb's D call of TRBD1 is untestable without DNA. Germline V gene data show CDR1 as MDHEN and CDR2 as SYDVKM. The CDR3 covers 16 residues. This CDR3 is CASSLGTGEASYEQYF.

The chain employs TRBV9 and TRBJ1-1; checking the TCRdb D call of TRBD1 is not possible without DNA. CDR3 length: 13 residues. Germline V CDR1 and CDR2: SGDLS, YYNGEE. CDR3 sequence: CASSVLGVTEAFF.

V is TRBV29-1 and J is TRBJ2-2; TCRdb indicates TRBD2, and absent DNA this call remains unverified. The CDR3 spans 18 residues. The germline CDR1 and CDR2 sequences are SQVTM and ANQGSEA. The CDR3 spells CSVAGTSGRALNTGELFF.

The rearrangement joins TRBV5-1 to TRBJ2-1; TCRdb outputs TRBD2, but without DNA this stays unchecked. CDR1 and CDR2 from the germline V gene are SGHRS and YFSETQ. CDR3 size: 19 residues. CDR3 residues: CASSFAPPSTGGAYNEQFF.

The rearrangement links TRBV28 to TRBJ2-2. Germline V CDR1 and CDR2: MDHEN, SYDVKM. The CDR3 consists of 14 residues. The CDR3 is CASSLLTDTGELFF.

This sequence joins TRBV7-9 and TRBJ2-1; TCRdb's D call, TRBD2, is unchecked because there is no DNA. Germline CDR1 is SEHNR and CDR2 is FQNEAQ (reference sequence). CDR3 length: 13 residues. CDR3 region: CASSQTTSYEQYF.

V gene TRBV4-3 combines with J gene TRBJ2-5; checking the TCRdb D call of TRBD1 is not possible without DNA. Per the germline V gene, CDR1 is LGHNA and CDR2 is YSLEER. The CDR3 has 14 amino acids. CDR3 sequence: CASSHSRQGETQYF.

V usage is TRBV29-1 and J usage is TRBJ1-2. This CDR3 is 11 amino acids long. In germline, CDR1 is SQVTM, CDR2 ANQGSEA. The CDR3 region is CSVVVGYGYTF.

This chain connects TRBV7-9 to TRBJ2-5. CDR1 is SEHNR, CDR2 FQNEAQ, per germline (reference sequence). The length of the CDR3 is 15 residues. CDR3 loop: CASSSIRGTGETQYF.

The chain joins TRBV7-2 to TRBJ2-3; TCRdb indicates TRBD1, and absent DNA this call remains unverified. The germline V gene encodes CDR1 SGHTA and CDR2 FQGNSA. This CDR3 contains 15 residues. The CDR3 sequence is CASPPSGVPSDTQYF.

The chain employs TRBV19 and TRBJ2-7; with no DNA, the TCRdb D assignment of TRBD2 cannot be verified. CDR3 length: 16 residues. Germline values: CDR1 LNHDA, CDR2 SQIVND (reference sequence). CDR3 sequence reads: CASSESQRQGRYEQYF.

The J gene is TRBJ2-6, the V gene TRBV15; as DNA is missing, the TRBD1 call by TCRdb cannot be tested. Germline CDR1 LNHNV, CDR2 YYDKDF (reference sequence). The CDR3 is 17 amino acids. The CDR3 spells CATRAGTGYSGANVLTF.

V and J are TRBV14 and TRBJ2-2. CDR1 and CDR2 from the germline V gene are SGHDN and FVKESK. The CDR3 totals 12 residues. The CDR3: CASSLSPRELFF.

The genes are TRBV2 and TRBJ2-7. The germline CDR1 and CDR2 sequences are SNHLY and FYNNEI. The CDR3 has 14 amino acids. This chain's CDR3 is CASSERGSVYEQYF.

V is TRBV6-5 and J is TRBJ2-2; TCRdb calls TRBD1, which cannot be checked without DNA. This CDR3 spans 17 amino acids. The germline V gene encodes CDR1 MNHEY and CDR2 SVGAGI. The chain's CDR3 is CASSYSADRGNTGELFF.

This clonotype ranks as medium-sized in terms of frequency. The chain joins TRBV6-6 to TRBJ2-5; with no DNA, the TCRdb D assignment of TRBD2 cannot be verified. The germline gives CDR1 MNHNY, CDR2 SVGAGI (reference sequence). This CDR3 contains 15 residues. The CDR3 loop reads CASSRTSGYQETQYF.

The rearrangement uses TRBV4-3 and TRBJ1-1; the TRBD1 assignment by TCRdb is unverifiable without DNA. The CDR3 is 17 residues long. Germline-derived CDR1 and CDR2 are LGHNA and YSLEER. This CDR3 is CASSQGATRGSYTEAFF.